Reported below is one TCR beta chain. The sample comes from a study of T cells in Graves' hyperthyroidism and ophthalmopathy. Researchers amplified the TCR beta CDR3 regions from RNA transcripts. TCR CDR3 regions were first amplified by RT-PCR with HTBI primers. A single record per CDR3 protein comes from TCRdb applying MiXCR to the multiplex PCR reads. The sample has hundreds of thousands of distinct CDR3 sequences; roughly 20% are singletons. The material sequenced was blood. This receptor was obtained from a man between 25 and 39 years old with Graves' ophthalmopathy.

The CDR3 sequence: CASSYSETYTGELFF. DNA for the CDR3: TGTGCCAGCAGTTACTCGGAAACGTACACCGGGGAGCTGTTTTTT. The chain has TRBV6-5 and TRBJ2-2; D gene ambiguous. This CDR3 region has 15 residues. V gave up 0 bases and J gave up 3 bases, with 8 bases separating them. Per the germline V gene, CDR1 is MNHEY and CDR2 is SVGAGI.